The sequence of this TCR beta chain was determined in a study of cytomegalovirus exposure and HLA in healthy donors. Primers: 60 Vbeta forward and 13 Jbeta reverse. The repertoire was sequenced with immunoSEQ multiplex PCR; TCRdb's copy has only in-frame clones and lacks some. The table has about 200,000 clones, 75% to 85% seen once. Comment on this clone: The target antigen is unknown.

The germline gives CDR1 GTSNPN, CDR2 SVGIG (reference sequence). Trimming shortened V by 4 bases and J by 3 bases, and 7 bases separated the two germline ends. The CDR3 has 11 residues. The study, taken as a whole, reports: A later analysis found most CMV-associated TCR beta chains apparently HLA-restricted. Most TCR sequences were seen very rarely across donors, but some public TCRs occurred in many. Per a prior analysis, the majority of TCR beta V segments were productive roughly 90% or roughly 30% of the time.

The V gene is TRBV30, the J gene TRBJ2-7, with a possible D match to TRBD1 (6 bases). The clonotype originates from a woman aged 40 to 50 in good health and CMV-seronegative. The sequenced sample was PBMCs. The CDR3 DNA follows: TGTGCCTGGACAGGGGACTACGAGCAGTACTTC. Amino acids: CAWTGDYEQYF.